This T cell receptor (beta chain) originates from a study of T cells in Graves' hyperthyroidism and ophthalmopathy. The germline V gene encodes CDR1 DFQATT and CDR2 SNEGSKA (reference sequence). The V and J ends lost 3 bases and 5 bases, in that order; junction bases with no gene match: 1. The CDR3 sequence is 13 residues long. Patients aged 18 to 65 had newly diagnosed hyperthyroidism of under 2 months' duration. This clonotype came up many times. Using RNA transcripts as the source, TCR beta CDR3 regions were amplified. Initially, a first-round RT-PCR of the TCR CDR3 employed the HTBI primer set. Using its own MiXCR run on the multiplex PCR reads, TCRdb lists one record per CDR3 protein. The sample includes fewer than 550,000 distinct CDR3 sequences, roughly 14% of them seen just once.

The TCR originated in a woman under 30 with Graves' hyperthyroidism. The V gene is TRBV20-1, the J gene TRBJ2-7; 13 bases map to TRBD2. Material: blood. The CDR3 spells CSARGLAGNEQYF. For the CDR3, the DNA is TGCAGTGCTAGGGGACTAGCGGGAAACGAGCAGTACTTC.